One and the same sample provided the 6 T cell receptor beta chains below, sequenced in a study of blood T cell repertoires in COVID-19. Profiled with immunoSEQ multiplex PCR; TCRdb holds only in-frame clones, not every one. The data contain more than 150,000 clones, roughly 79% of them singletons. The material sequenced was peripheral blood. These TCRs come from a woman of 80 years or more with COVID-19, enrolled during active disease.

There are a few counts of this clone. The rearrangement joins TRBV5-1 to TRBJ2-1; 11 bases match TRBD2. CDR3 length: 13 residues. V shed 3 bases and J 9 bases; nucleotides not matched to a gene: 2. Germline-derived CDR1 and CDR2 are SGHRS and YFSETQ. The CDR3 DNA follows: TGCGCCAGCAGCTGGACTAGCGGGTTTGAGCAGTTCTTC. This sequence encodes CASSWTSGFEQFF.

This chain joins TRBV11-1 and TRBJ1-1; tentative D call: TRBD1 (5 bases). The CDR3 extends over 14 amino acids. Germline V CDR1 and CDR2: SGHAT, FQDESV (reference sequence). V lost 2 bases and J 0 bases, leaving 7 bases between the germline ends. The CDR3 protein is CASSLPGMNTEAFF. The CDR3 region has the DNA TGTGCCAGCAGCTTACCAGGGATGAACACTGAAGCTTTCTTT. Based on the CDR3 plus reference TRBV11-1 and TRBJ1-1, the full variable domain is EAEVAQSPRYKITEKSQAVAFWCDPISGHATLYWYRQILGQGPELLVQFQDESVVDDSQLPKDRFSAERLKGVDSTLKIQPAELGDSAMYLCASSLPGMNTEAFFGQGTRLTVV.

This sequence joins TRBV27 and TRBJ1-4; D unresolved. CDR1 and CDR2 (germline): MNHEY, SMNVEV (reference sequence). V was shortened by 6 bases and J by 8 bases, with 16 bases between the two germline ends. The CDR3 consists of 14 residues. The CDR3 DNA sequence: TGTGCCAGCAGCCGAACCGGTAGTGCGGAAAAACTGTTTTTT. As protein: CASSRTGSAEKLFF.

The chain employs TRBV18 and TRBJ1-2; 10 positions match TRBD1. Germline V gene lookup returns CDR1 KGHSH and CDR2 LQKENI. Germline trimming cut 6 bases from V and 5 bases from J; bases unmatched to any gene: 3. CDR3 length equals 13 residues. The CDR3: CASSPDRGYGYTF. In DNA, the CDR3 is TGTGCCAGCTCCCCGGACAGGGGGTATGGCTACACCTTC.

With regard to this clone: The junction differs from germline at one of its ends, possibly a read error. Other DNA sequences of this sample code for an identical CDR3. The chain combines TRBV15 with TRBJ2-7, with D possibly TRBD2 on 5 matching bases. The CDR3 consists of 13 residues. Germline CDR1 reads LNHNV; CDR2 reads YYDKDF (reference sequence). The CDR3: CATSRVDSYEQYF. In nucleotides, the CDR3 is TGTGCCACCAGCAGAGTGGACTCCTATGAGCAGTACTTC.

The chain has TRBV5-6 and TRBJ1-5, with 9 bases fitting TRBD1. Germline V gene data show CDR1 as SGHDT and CDR2 as YYEEEE. V trimming: 3 bases; J trimming: 0 bases; junction bases outside the gene matches: 7. This CDR3 is built from 17 residues. DNA for the CDR3: TGTGCCAGCAGCTCGGGGACAGGGCCTTATAGCAATCAGCCCCAGCATTTT. It specifies CASSSGTGPYSNQPQHF.